Shown below are 31 T cell receptor beta chains from a single sample sequenced in a study of shared clonotypes between healthy human individuals. Naive CD8 cells, CD45RO-negative and positively selected for CCR7, excluded terminally differentiated effector memory CD45RA+ cells. Assay: immunoSEQ multiplex PCR; the TCRdb copy retains only in-frame clones and omits some. The sample has 1.5 million to 2.5 million clones; roughly 95% are singletons. Source material: naive CD8+ T cells sorted from blood. These receptors were obtained from a man younger than 35 in good health.

The V gene is TRBV7-2, the J gene TRBJ2-1; maybe TRBD2 (6 bases). The CDR3 is 16 amino acids. The V end was cut by 0 bases, the J end by 6 bases, with 15 bases between. The germline V gene has CDR1 SGHTA and CDR2 FQGNSA. The CDR3 DNA reads TGTGCCAGCAGCTTAGCCCAATTACTAGCAAGCAATGAGCAGTTCTTC. Its translation: CASSLAQLLASNEQFF. Complete variable domain (other parts from reference TRBV7-2 and TRBJ2-1): GAGVSQSPSNKVTEKGKDVELRCDPISGHTALYWYRQSLGQGLEFLIYFQGNSAPDKSGLPSDRFSAERTGGSVSTLTIQRTQQEDSAVYLCASSLAQLLASNEQFFGPGTRLTVL.

This chain joins TRBV30 and TRBJ1-4; D might be TRBD1 (5 bases). The CDR3 has 11 residues. V was clipped by 5 bases and J by 13 bases, with 14 bases between them. CDR1 is GTSNPN and CDR2 is SVGIG in the germline V gene (reference sequence). In DNA form, the CDR3 reads TGTGCCTGGGGGGATCAGGGAATACTGTTTTTT. Encoded protein: CAWGDQGILFF.

J is TRBJ2-3 and V is TRBV7-8; 7 bases match TRBD2. Germline V gene data show CDR1 as SGHVS and CDR2 as FQNEAQ. The CDR3 runs to 15 residues. V trimming: 1 base; J trimming: 1 base; junction bases outside the gene matches: 2. CDR3 residues: CASSLVGGGTDTQYF. The CDR3 coding sequence is TGTGCCAGCAGCTTAGTTGGGGGGGGCACAGATACGCAGTATTTT.

Notes on this clone: Different DNA sequences within this sample yield the same CDR3. The J gene is TRBJ1-1, the V gene TRBV7-9; TRBD1 matches 9 bases. The CDR3 runs to 15 residues. V shed 1 base and J 1 base; nucleotides not matched to a gene: 1. CDR1 and CDR2 from the germline V gene are SEHNR and FQNEAQ (reference sequence). In DNA, the CDR3 is TGTGCCAGCAGCTTAGAACAGGGGGCGAACACTGAAGCTTTCTTT. Translating gives CASSLEQGANTEAFF.

The rearrangement links TRBV6-5 to TRBJ2-1; 16 nucleotides align to TRBD2. CDR1 is MNHEY and CDR2 is SVGAGI in the germline V gene. V lost 2 bases and J lost 9; bases outside the gene matches: 4. The CDR3 is 16 amino acids. The CDR3 sequence is CASSYQGLAGGGEQFF. The CDR3 nucleotides read TGTGCCAGCAGTTACCAGGGACTAGCGGGAGGGGGTGAGCAGTTCTTC.

This clone was seen once. V and J are TRBV5-4 and TRBJ1-2; TRBD1 agrees at 11 bases. CDR1 is SGHNT, CDR2 YYREEE, per germline (reference sequence). The CDR3 covers 15 residues. The trim removed 1 base at V and 6 bases at J, leaving 5 bases unmatched. The CDR3 DNA sequence: TGTGCCAGCAGCTTGCCAGGGACAGGGGGGAATGGCTACACCTTC. It translates to CASSLPGTGGNGYTF.

The rearrangement uses TRBV7-9 and TRBJ2-7, with 9 bases fitting TRBD1. Trimming took 6 bases from V and 5 from J; bases not matched to a gene: 11. The CDR3 extends over 15 amino acids. The germline gives CDR1 SEHNR, CDR2 FQNEAQ (reference sequence). In DNA form, the CDR3 reads TGTGCCAGCAGTCACCCCATGGGGACAGGGCACGAGCAGTACTTC. Amino acids: CASSHPMGTGHEQYF.

The J gene is TRBJ2-7, the V gene TRBV12-5; no clear D gene. The germline CDR1 and CDR2 sequences are LGHNT and FRNRAP. The V end was cut by 1 base, the J end by 4 bases, with 2 bases between. The CDR3 loop spans 11 amino acids. The CDR3 loop reads CASGLEYEQYF. The DNA of the CDR3 is TGTGCTAGTGGTTTGGAATACGAGCAGTACTTC.

The genes are TRBV10-2 and TRBJ2-5; 8 bases line up with TRBD2. The V gene's germline CDR1 is WSHSY and CDR2 SAAADI. CDR3 length equals 14 residues. V shed 4 bases and J 4 bases; nucleotides not matched to a gene: 5. In nucleotides, the CDR3 is TGCGCCAGCAGTGCAGCGGGAGAGCCAGAGACCCAGTACTTC. This codes for CASSAAGEPETQYF.

This clone was counted a single time. This chain uses TRBV7-9 with TRBJ2-5; no firm D call. This CDR3 spans 14 amino acids. V was pared by 5 bases and J by 2 bases, with 12 bases between. Germline V gene data show CDR1 as SEHNR and CDR2 as FQNEAQ (reference sequence). The CDR3 DNA reads as TGTGCCAGCAGCCCCCCTTGGCAGCAAGAGACCCAGTACTTC. This codes for CASSPPWQQETQYF.

The rearrangement joins TRBV7-8 to TRBJ2-7; 7 bases agree with TRBD2. CDR3 length: 19 amino acids. Unmatched junction bases numbered 20, after V lost 3 bases and J lost 3 bases. Germline CDR1 and CDR2: SGHVS and FQNEAQ. DNA for the CDR3: TGTGCCAGCAGCTTTAACCCAGACCGTCTCCGGGACTATCACTACGAGCAGTACTTC. Translation gives CASSFNPDRLRDYHYEQYF.

The chain has TRBV5-6 and TRBJ2-4; D is unresolved. Looked up from germline, CDR1 is SGHDT and CDR2 is YYEEEE. CDR3 size: 17 residues. V lost 0 bases and J lost 0, with 13 bases in between. The CDR3 sequence: CASSLEGRQLAKNIQYF. The DNA of the CDR3 is TGTGCCAGCAGCTTGGAGGGCAGGCAACTAGCCAAAAACATTCAGTACTTC.

A remark on this clone: This same CDR3 is encoded by further DNA sequences in the sample. The V gene is TRBV6-5, the J gene TRBJ2-2, with a tentative D call TRBD1 (6 bases). Germline loops: CDR1 MNHEY, CDR2 SVGAGI. CDR3 length: 15 amino acids. V lost 2 bases and J 4 bases, leaving 11 bases between the germline ends. CDR3 region: CASSYGTGSTGELFF. The CDR3 DNA reads TGTGCCAGCAGTTACGGTACAGGGAGCACCGGGGAGCTGTTTTTT.

The genes are TRBV7-9 and TRBJ2-1; weak D call: TRBD1 (5 bases). V was cut by 6 bases and J by 0 bases, with 12 bases left in between. Germline CDR1 reads SEHNR; CDR2 reads FQNEAQ (reference sequence). This CDR3 comprises 15 residues. The CDR3 DNA reads as TGTGCCAGCAGTGGCACAGGTAGCTCCTACAATGAGCAGTTCTTC. Protein sequence: CASSGTGSSYNEQFF.

The V call is TRBV19, the J call TRBJ1-2; D perhaps matches TRBD1 (5 bases). The CDR3 length is 16 residues. In germline, CDR1 is LNHDA, CDR2 SQIVND (reference sequence). The germline V and J ends were trimmed by 0 bases and 4 bases, with 15 bases remaining between them. The CDR3 loop is CASSIEVTGDTYGYTF. DNA for the CDR3: TGTGCCAGTAGTATAGAGGTTACAGGAGACACCTATGGCTACACCTTC. The complete variable domain, with remaining parts taken from reference TRBV19 and TRBJ1-2, reads DGGITQSPKYLFRKEGQNVTLSCEQNLNHDAMYWYRQDPGQGLRLIYYSQIVNDFQKGDIAEGYSVSREKKESFPLTVTSAQKNPTAFYLCASSIEVTGDTYGYTFGSGTRLTVV.

This clone was seen only once. CDR3 in DNA: TGTGCCAGCAGTTACTCCGGGGCTAGCGGGGTCAATGAGCAGTTCTTC. Translated, it gives CASSYSGASGVNEQFF. The J gene is TRBJ2-1, the V gene TRBV6-5; TRBD2 matches 9 bases. After removal of 0 bases from V and 6 bases from J, the junction contained 6 bases not matched to a gene. This CDR3 is built from 16 residues. The germline V gene encodes CDR1 MNHEY and CDR2 SVGAGI.

The rearrangement uses TRBV4-3 and TRBJ1-1; D is uncertain. Germline CDR1 and CDR2: LGHNA and YSLEER. The CDR3 totals 13 residues. The V gene lost 3 bases and the J gene lost 7 bases, with 12 bases spanning the gap. CDR3 in DNA: TGCGCCAGCAGCCAGGAGTACCTTGGTGAAGCTTTCTTT. Amino acids: CASSQEYLGEAFF.

The chain employs TRBV28 and TRBJ2-7, with D perhaps matching TRBD1 (5 bases). The CDR3 extends over 13 amino acids. V gave up 5 bases and J gave up 2 bases, with 10 bases separating them. From germline, CDR1 is MDHEN and CDR2 SYDVKM. CDR3 protein: CASSRGRTYEQYF. The CDR3 nucleotides are TGTGCCAGCAGTAGGGGCAGGACCTACGAGCAGTACTTC.

The chain combines TRBV5-4 with TRBJ1-1, with TRBD1 as a possible D gene (5 bases). V was shortened by 1 base and J by 2 bases, with 12 bases between the two germline ends. Germline loops: CDR1 SGHNT, CDR2 YYREEE (reference sequence). CDR3 size: 15 residues. CDR3 in amino acids: CASSLNPTANTEAFF. As DNA, the CDR3 is TGTGCCAGCAGCTTGAATCCGACAGCCAACACTGAAGCTTTCTTT.

The CDR3 coding sequence is TGTGCCAGCAGCTTAACAGTCAGTCCAGATGGCTACACCTTC. This codes for CASSLTVSPDGYTF. The rearrangement links TRBV7-9 to TRBJ1-2, with D unresolved. This CDR3 comprises 14 residues. Germline-derived CDR1 and CDR2 are SEHNR and FQNEAQ (reference sequence). Trimming stripped 2 bases from V and 6 bases from J, with 13 bases between.

The chain links TRBV4-1 to TRBJ2-3, with D perhaps TRBD1 or TRBD2 (6 bases each). The CDR3 spans 13 residues. V lost 5 bases and J 4 bases, leaving 10 bases between the germline ends. The germline gives CDR1 MGHRA, CDR2 YSYEKL. CDR3 DNA: TGCGCCAGCAGCACCCGGGGGCCAGATACGCAGTATTTT. This gives the protein CASSTRGPDTQYF.

The J gene is TRBJ2-7, the V gene TRBV7-9; tentative D call: TRBD2 (6 bases). This CDR3 has 13 amino acids. Trimming removed 1 base at V and 7 bases at J, with 11 bases between. Per germline, CDR1 SEHNR and CDR2 FQNEAQ (reference sequence). The chain's CDR3 is CASSLVSEGEQYF. CDR3 sequence (DNA): TGTGCCAGCAGCTTAGTATCGGAGGGGGAGCAGTACTTC.

The rearrangement uses TRBV6-6 and TRBJ2-3, with 7 bases matching TRBD2. This CDR3 comprises 14 residues. Germline V CDR1 and CDR2: MNHNY, SVGAGI (reference sequence). After removal of 6 bases from V and 4 bases from J, the junction contained 7 bases not matched to a gene. The CDR3 region has the DNA TGTGCCAGCAGCACGACTAGCTCCGCAGATACGCAGTATTTT. Translated: CASSTTSSADTQYF.

This chain uses TRBV7-9 with TRBJ1-2; D may be TRBD1 (6 bases). Trimming pared 1 base from V and 0 bases from J, leaving 15 bases between. Germline V CDR1 and CDR2: SEHNR, FQNEAQ (reference sequence). The CDR3 is 17 amino acids. CDR3 in amino acids: CASSLGRGEEANYGYTF. The CDR3 bases are TGTGCCAGCAGCTTAGGCAGGGGTGAGGAAGCTAACTATGGCTACACCTTC.

V is TRBV2 and J is TRBJ2-7; 11 bases match TRBD1. The CDR3 consists of 13 residues. J gave up 2 bases and V 10 bases, and 4 bases lay outside the gene matches. The germline CDR1 and CDR2 sequences are SNHLY and FYNNEI. The CDR3 region has the DNA TGTGCCACCAGGGACAGGGGGGCCTACGAGCAGTACTTC. It translates to CATRDRGAYEQYF.

This clone was counted a single time. Other DNA sequences in this sample translate to the same CDR3. The V and J genes are TRBV7-9 and TRBJ1-1, with D unresolved. The V gene's germline CDR1 is SEHNR and CDR2 FQNEAQ (reference sequence). This CDR3 contains 14 residues. V lost 1 base to trimming and J lost 0 bases, with 6 bases between them. CDR3 in amino acids: CASSLVIMNTEAFF. In DNA, the CDR3 is TGTGCCAGCAGCTTAGTCATAATGAACACTGAAGCTTTCTTT.

This rearrangement joins TRBV6-1 to TRBJ2-3; D is perhaps TRBD1 (5 bases). The V end lost 1 base, the J end lost 0 bases, and 14 bases lay between the germline ends. The CDR3 sequence is 17 residues long. Germline CDR1 is MNHNS and CDR2 is SASEGT. In nucleotides, the CDR3 is TGTGCCAGCAGTGAAGGGTCAGGGTTATGGAGCACAGATACGCAGTATTTT. This sequence encodes CASSEGSGLWSTDTQYF.

The J gene is TRBJ2-3, the V gene TRBV5-4; either TRBD1 or TRBD2 may fit D (5 bases each). Germline CDR1 and CDR2: SGHNT and YYREEE (reference sequence). This CDR3 comprises 12 residues. V lost 7 bases, J lost 8 bases, and 14 bases lay in between. As DNA, the CDR3 is TGTGCCAGCTTAGGCTGGGACGGTACGCAGTATTTT. It translates to CASLGWDGTQYF. Full variable domain (remainder filled in from reference TRBV5-4 and TRBJ2-3): ETGVTQSPTHLIKTRGQQVTLRCSSQSGHNTVSWYQQALGQGPQFIFQYYREEENGRGNFPPRFSGLQFPNYSSELNVNALELDDSALYLCASLGWDGTQYFGPGTRLTVL.

V and J are TRBV4-1 and TRBJ2-3; no clear D gene. From germline, CDR1 is MGHRA and CDR2 YSYEKL. The CDR3 runs 13 residues. The V gene lost 4 bases and the J gene lost 4 bases, with 9 bases spanning the gap. The chain's CDR3 is CASSLSSPDTQYF. The CDR3 region has the DNA TGCGCCAGCAGCCTTTCATCCCCAGATACGCAGTATTTT.

This clone came up once. This rearrangement joins TRBV4-1 to TRBJ2-7, with TRBD1 as a possible D gene (5 bases). Trimming removed 3 bases at V and 6 bases at J, with 12 bases between. The germline CDR1 and CDR2 sequences are MGHRA and YSYEKL. The CDR3 is 13 residues long. CDR3 nucleotides: TGCGCCAGCAGCCATCAACAGGTTGCCGAGCAGTACTTC. It codes for CASSHQQVAEQYF.

The chain has TRBV4-1 and TRBJ2-1; TRBD2 might be the D (6 bases). The germline gives CDR1 MGHRA, CDR2 YSYEKL. This CDR3 has 14 amino acids. The V end lost 1 base, the J end lost 7 bases, and 11 bases lay between the germline ends. In nucleotides, the CDR3 is TGCGCCAGCAGCCAAGGGTTAGGAGGGAATGAGCAGTTCTTC. It codes for CASSQGLGGNEQFF.